A single sample gave rise to the 14 T cell receptor beta chains below, sequenced in a study of cytomegalovirus exposure and HLA in healthy donors. The PCR contained 60 Vbeta and 13 Jbeta primers. The method was immunoSEQ multiplex PCR; TCRdb's version includes in-frame clones alone and lacks a portion of them. Among 70,000 to 100,000 clones listed, 70% to 80% were seen once. The material sequenced was PBMCs. These receptors were obtained from a woman between 50 and 59 years old in good health and CMV-seropositive.

This rearrangement joins TRBV19 to TRBJ1-2; perhaps TRBD1 as D (5 bases). The CDR3 totals 14 residues. Germline lookup yields CDR1 LNHDA and CDR2 SQIVND (reference sequence). V lost 3 bases and J lost 2, with 10 bases in between. In DNA, the CDR3 is TGTGCCAGTAGTATTATAGGGGTCAACTATGGCTACACCTTC. Amino acids: CASSIIGVNYGYTF.

This clone was observed a handful of times. The rearrangement links TRBV7-9 to TRBJ1-3; unclear D gene. The CDR3 consists of 15 residues. V lost 0 bases, J lost 2 bases, and 8 bases lay in between. The V gene's germline CDR1 is SEHNR and CDR2 FQNEAQ (reference sequence). As DNA, the CDR3 is TGTGCCAGCAGCTTAGCGTCCACAGCTGGAAACACCATATATTTT. Amino acid sequence: CASSLASTAGNTIYF.

The chain joins TRBV6-1 to TRBJ1-3, with D possibly matching TRBD1 (5 bases). The germline CDR1 and CDR2 sequences are MNHNS and SASEGT. The length of the CDR3 is 14 residues. With 8 bases removed from V and 0 bases from J, the gap between germline ends came to 11 bases. The CDR3 sequence is CASGAGSSGNTIYF. CDR3 nucleotides: TGTGCCAGCGGGGCAGGCTCCTCTGGAAACACCATATATTTT.

The V call is TRBV5-5, the J call TRBJ2-1; 11 nucleotides line up with TRBD2. V gave up 2 bases and J gave up 4 bases; unmatched junction bases: 2. The CDR3 length is 15 residues. Germline CDR1 and CDR2: SGHKS and YYEKEE (reference sequence). CDR3 protein: CASSFRLAGYNEQFF. DNA of the CDR3: TGTGCCAGCAGCTTTAGACTAGCGGGGTACAATGAGCAGTTCTTC.

This clone was detected once. This sequence joins TRBV27 and TRBJ2-1; perhaps TRBD2 as D (6 bases). V lost 3 bases to trimming and J lost 7 bases, with 10 bases between them. Germline loops: CDR1 MNHEY, CDR2 SMNVEV (reference sequence). The CDR3 runs 13 residues. The CDR3 nucleotides are TGTGCCAGCAGTTTGGATGGGGGGAATGAGCAGTTCTTC. This translates into CASSLDGGNEQFF.

The chain couples TRBV4-1 to TRBJ1-5, with 7 bases that match TRBD1. Trimming at V came to 1 base and at J to 5 bases, leaving 2 bases not matched to a gene. CDR3 size: 14 residues. CDR1 and CDR2 from the germline V gene are MGHRA and YSYEKL. CDR3 sequence reads: CASSQVGGYQPQHF. CDR3 nucleotides: TGCGCCAGCAGCCAAGTAGGGGGCTATCAGCCCCAGCATTTT.

The chain joins TRBV19 to TRBJ2-3, with 8 bases lining up with TRBD2. V trimming: 1 base; J trimming: 2 bases; junction bases outside the gene matches: 2. This CDR3 region has 15 residues. Germline-derived CDR1 and CDR2 are LNHDA and SQIVND (reference sequence). The CDR3: CASSIAGGITDTQYF. CDR3 nucleotide sequence: TGTGCCAGTAGTATAGCGGGGGGGATCACAGATACGCAGTATTTT.

V gene TRBV6-5 combines with J gene TRBJ2-7; tentative D call: TRBD2 (7 bases). V was trimmed by 6 bases and J by 6 bases, leaving 21 bases between them. Germline V gene data show CDR1 as MNHEY and CDR2 as SVGAGI. CDR3 size: 15 residues. The CDR3 bases are TGTGCCAGCAGGAAAGCAGGGGAGGGGCTAGGCGAGCAGTACGTC. This codes for CASRKAGEGLGEQYV.

This clone was recorded once. The chain employs TRBV7-9 and TRBJ1-5; 7 bases map to TRBD1. In germline, CDR1 is SEHNR, CDR2 FQNEAQ (reference sequence). The CDR3 contains 13 residues. The ends lost 4 bases at V and 5 bases at J; junction bases unmatched: 2. DNA of the CDR3: TGTGCCAGCAGCTCGCAGGGGGATCAGCCCCAGCATTTT. Translated, it gives CASSSQGDQPQHF. Full variable domain (outside the CDR3, taken from reference TRBV7-9 and TRBJ1-5): DTGVSQNPRHKITKRGQNVTFRCDPISEHNRLYWYRQTLGQGPEFLTYFQNEAQLEKSRLLSDRFSAERPKGSFSTLEIQRTEQGDSAMYLCASSSQGDQPQHFGDGTRLSIL.

This clone was observed a single time. The CDR3 reads CASRGQGWENIQYF. The CDR3 region has the DNA TGTGCCAGCAGAGGACAGGGGTGGGAAAACATTCAGTACTTC. The chain is built from TRBV11-3 and TRBJ2-4, with 9 bases that match TRBD1. This CDR3 spans 14 amino acids. Germline CDR1 is SGHNT and CDR2 is YENEEA. The V and J ends lost 6 bases and 5 bases, in that order; junction bases with no gene match: 5.

The gene calls are TRBV5-6 and TRBJ2-5; D might be TRBD1 (6 bases). This CDR3 has 13 residues. V shed 2 bases and J shed 2 bases, with 7 bases lying between them. CDR1 and CDR2 (germline): SGHDT, YYEEEE. CDR3 sequence reads: CASSFRGQETQYF. As DNA, the CDR3 is TGTGCCAGCAGCTTCAGGGGTCAAGAGACCCAGTACTTC.

This clone was counted a single time. The CDR3 loop is CASSLLRGTGGRGYEQYV. The CDR3 DNA follows: TGTGCCAGCAGCCTTTTACGGGGGACAGGGGGCAGGGGCTACGAGCAGTACGTC. The gene calls are TRBV5-4 and TRBJ2-7, with 12 positions matching TRBD1. V gave up 4 bases and J gave up 3 bases; unmatched junction bases: 14. Germline loops: CDR1 SGHNT, CDR2 YYREEE (reference sequence). This CDR3 is built from 18 residues.

The rearrangement uses TRBV19 and TRBJ2-2, with 9 nucleotides matching TRBD1. V shed 10 bases and J 3 bases; nucleotides not matched to a gene: 9. The CDR3 spans 15 residues. Germline V gene sequence: CDR1 LNHDA, CDR2 SQIVND (reference sequence). The CDR3 sequence is CATRTGASDTGELFF. The CDR3 nucleotides read TGTGCCACAAGGACAGGGGCTTCCGACACCGGGGAGCTGTTTTTT.

The chain links TRBV5-1 to TRBJ2-1, with 7 bases lining up with TRBD2. The CDR3 runs to 15 residues. V shed 5 bases and J 5 bases; nucleotides not matched to a gene: 10. Germline CDR1 is SGHRS and CDR2 is YFSETQ. The CDR3 DNA sequence: TGCGCCAGCAGGTCCCTTGCGGGAGATGACAATGAGCAGTTCTTC. Residues: CASRSLAGDDNEQFF.